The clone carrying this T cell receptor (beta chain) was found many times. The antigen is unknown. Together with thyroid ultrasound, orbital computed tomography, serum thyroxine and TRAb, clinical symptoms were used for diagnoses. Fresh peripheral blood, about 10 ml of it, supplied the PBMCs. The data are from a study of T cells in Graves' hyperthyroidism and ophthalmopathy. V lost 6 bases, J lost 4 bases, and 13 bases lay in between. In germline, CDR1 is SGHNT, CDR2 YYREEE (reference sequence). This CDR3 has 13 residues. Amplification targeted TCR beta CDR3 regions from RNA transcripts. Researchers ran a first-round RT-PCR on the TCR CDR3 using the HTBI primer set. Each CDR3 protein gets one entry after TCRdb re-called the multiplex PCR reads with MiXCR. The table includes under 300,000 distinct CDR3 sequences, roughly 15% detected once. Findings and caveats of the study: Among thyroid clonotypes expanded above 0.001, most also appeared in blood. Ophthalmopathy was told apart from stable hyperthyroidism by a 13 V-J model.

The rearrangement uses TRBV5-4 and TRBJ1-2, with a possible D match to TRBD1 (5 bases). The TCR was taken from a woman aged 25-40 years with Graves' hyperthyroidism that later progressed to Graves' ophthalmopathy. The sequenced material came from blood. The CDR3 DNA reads TGTGCCAGCACCCGGGGGAGACTCTATGGCTACACCTTC. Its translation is CASTRGRLYGYTF.